Shown below are 22 T cell receptor beta chains from a single sample sequenced in a study of T cell repertoires in cytomegalovirus infection. The antigens these receptors bind are not known. MiXCR, applied by TCRdb to the reads, yields one record per CDR3 protein. The sample holds some 800,000 distinct CDR3 sequences; roughly 29% are singletons and the top ten take less than 15%. This specimen consisted of cultured CD8+ T cells from PBMCs, obtained from culture after CMV antigen stimulation. The receptors originated from a human donor in good health (CMV status not recorded). Some clones in this sample may be carry-over from other donors' samples.

The genes are TRBV28 and TRBJ2-7; 8 bases are a match to TRBD2. The CDR3 length is 18 residues. CDR1 and CDR2 (germline): MDHEN, SYDVKM. Unmatched junction bases numbered 15, after V lost 3 bases and J lost 2 bases. CDR3 nucleotides: TGTGCCAGCAGTTTGAGTAGCGGGGTCTTGCACCGGCCCTACGAGCAGTACGTC. This translates into CASSLSSGVLHRPYEQYV.

In regard to this clonotype: This could be a read error, since a much larger clone is one nucleotide away. The chain carries TRBV7-2 and TRBJ1-2; no clear D gene. Germline V CDR1 and CDR2: SGHTA, FQGNSA. Between the trimmed V and J ends, which lost 5 bases and 4 bases, there was a span of 11 bases. The CDR3 runs to 13 residues. The CDR3 region has the DNA TGTGCCAGCAGCATAGGACTTACCTATGGCTACACCTTC. Translation: CASSIGLTYGYTF.

The table lists this clonotype with many counts. The V and J genes are TRBV7-8 and TRBJ1-1, with D perhaps TRBD1 (6 bases). V was pared by 8 bases and J by 4 bases, with 20 bases between. Looked up from germline, CDR1 is SGHVS and CDR2 is FQNEAQ. This CDR3 spans 15 amino acids. The CDR3 spells CASYNPEGGSTEAFF. In DNA form, the CDR3 reads TGTGCCAGCTACAATCCGGAGGGGGGGAGCACTGAAGCTTTCTTT.

This chain links TRBV6-2 or TRBV6-3 with TRBJ2-5, with TRBD2 as a possible D gene (7 bases). V was pared by 0 bases and J by 4 bases, with 21 bases between. Germline V gene data show CDR1 as MNHEY and CDR2 as SVGEGT. This CDR3 has 18 amino acids. The CDR3 DNA reads TGTGCCAGCAGTTACTCGATCAGGGAACAGGGAGGGACAGAGACCCAGTACTTC. It translates to CASSYSIREQGGTETQYF.

The chain recombines TRBV7-8 with TRBJ2-6; 9 nucleotides align to TRBD1. CDR3 length: 19 amino acids. V trimming: 1 base; J trimming: 0 bases; junction bases outside the gene matches: 7. The germline CDR1 and CDR2 sequences are SGHVS and FQNEAQ. The CDR3 coding sequence is TGTGCCAGCAGCTTAGTATTGGACAGGGGCTCCTCTGGGGCCAACGTCCTGACTTTC. This encodes CASSLVLDRGSSGANVLTF.

This clonotype was observed once. The rearrangement links TRBV12-3 or TRBV12-4 to TRBJ1-3; no reliable D call. This CDR3 comprises 14 residues. V lost 4 bases and J 4 bases, leaving 11 bases between the germline ends. CDR3 sequence (DNA): TGTGCCAGCAGTTGGACCCTCCCGGGAAACACCATATATTTT. Its translation: CASSWTLPGNTIYF.

This clonotype has more than one count but fewer than ten. The J gene is TRBJ1-3, the V gene TRBV12-3 or TRBV12-4; D is possibly TRBD1 (6 bases). The CDR3 extends over 17 amino acids. Trimming cost V 5 bases and J 0 bases, with 17 bases left between them. This CDR3 reads CASSGPWVDSSGNTIYF. In DNA form, the CDR3 reads TGTGCCAGCAGTGGTCCTTGGGTGGACAGCTCTGGAAACACCATATATTTT.

This rearrangement joins TRBV6-5 to TRBJ2-2; possibly TRBD2 for D (5 bases). Germline values: CDR1 MNHEY, CDR2 SVGAGI. Trimming pared 0 bases from V and 7 bases from J, leaving 9 bases between. This CDR3 has 14 amino acids. The CDR3 sequence is CASSYSFGGGELFF. The CDR3 bases are TGTGCCAGCAGTTACTCTTTTGGAGGCGGGGAGCTGTTTTTT.

To note about this clonotype: One base away lies a much larger clone, so this may be a sequencing read error. The chain combines TRBV7-4 with TRBJ1-1; weak D call: TRBD1 (6 bases). The CDR3 sequence is 13 residues long. From germline, CDR1 is SGHVT and CDR2 SQSDAQ. The CDR3 DNA sequence: TGTGCCAGCAGCTCAGACAGGAACACTAAAGCTTTCTTT. Translating gives CASSSDRNTKAFF.

This clonotype came up a few times. The V gene is TRBV6-1, the J gene TRBJ1-1; the D is unclear. From germline, CDR1 is MNHNS and CDR2 SASEGT. The CDR3 spans 13 residues. With 0 bases removed from V and 5 bases from J, the gap between germline ends came to 7 bases. For the CDR3, the DNA is TGTGCCAGCAGTGAAGCCGGAGGGACTGAAGCTTTCTTT. Translated: CASSEAGGTEAFF.

This clonotype occurred many times. The DNA for the CDR3 is TGTGCCAGTAGTATCCCGAACACTGAAGCTTTCTTT. It codes for CASSIPNTEAFF. The chain combines TRBV19 with TRBJ1-1, with D unresolved. The V gene's germline CDR1 is LNHDA and CDR2 SQIVND (reference sequence). The ends were cut back, 3 bases at V and 1 base at J, with 3 bases in the middle. The length of the CDR3 is 12 residues. Full variable domain (rest looked up from reference TRBV19 and TRBJ1-1): DGGITQSPKYLFRKEGQNVTLSCEQNLNHDAMYWYRQDPGQGLRLIYYSQIVNDFQKGDIAEGYSVSREKKESFPLTVTSAQKNPTAFYLCASSIPNTEAFFGQGTRLTVV.

The rearrangement links TRBV27 to TRBJ2-2; perhaps TRBD2 as D (7 bases). The CDR3 is 14 residues long. V lost 6 bases to trimming and J lost 8 bases, with 16 bases between them. Germline CDR1 is MNHEY and CDR2 is SMNVEV (reference sequence). The CDR3 loop reads CASSHEGGWGELFF. The CDR3 region has the DNA TGTGCCAGCAGCCATGAGGGGGGGTGGGGGGAGCTGTTTTTT.

The chain links TRBV7-6 to TRBJ2-2; 8 bases fit TRBD1. The V gene end was trimmed by 5 bases and the J gene end by 7 bases; junction bases not matched to a gene: 9. The CDR3 runs 15 residues. Germline V gene data show CDR1 as SGHVS and CDR2 as FNYEAQ. CDR3 nucleotides: TGTGCCAGCAGCATTTTGGACAGGGCAAACGGGGAGCTGTTTTTT. This encodes CASSILDRANGELFF.

About this clonotype: It may be a read error: a sequence one base away is much more abundant. The chain links TRBV7-8 to TRBJ1-6; possibly TRBD1 for D (5 bases). From germline, CDR1 is SGHVS and CDR2 FQNEAQ. The CDR3 runs 18 residues. The V end was cut by 5 bases, the J end by 0 bases, with 17 bases between. The CDR3 reads CASSPNRITRSYNSPLHF. DNA for the CDR3: TGTGCCAGCAGCCCGAACAGGATTACGCGCTCCTATAATTCACCCCTCCACTTT.

This clonotype was seen a few times. The chain uses TRBV27 and TRBJ2-3; the D gene is possibly TRBD2 (7 bases). V lost 8 bases to trimming and J lost 2 bases, with 32 bases between them. This CDR3 comprises 20 residues. Germline V gene sequence: CDR1 MNHEY, CDR2 SMNVEV (reference sequence). CDR3 sequence reads: CASVLLGGGLTGRTTDTQYF. The CDR3 DNA reads as TGTGCCAGCGTCCTACTAGGGGGGGGTCTTACAGGTAGAACCACAGATACGCAGTATTTT.

This rearrangement joins TRBV27 to TRBJ2-3; D is possibly TRBD1 or TRBD2 (5 bases each). V lost 5 bases and J lost 1, with 13 bases in between. Germline V CDR1 and CDR2: MNHEY, SMNVEV (reference sequence). The CDR3 sequence is 15 residues long. This CDR3 reads CASSPNGDRTDTQYF. In DNA form, the CDR3 reads TGTGCCAGCAGTCCCAATGGGGACCGCACAGATACGCAGTATTTT.

V usage is TRBV5-1 and J usage is TRBJ2-1, with D perhaps matching TRBD2 (5 bases). CDR1 SGHRS and CDR2 YFSETQ come from the germline V gene. The V gene lost 6 bases and the J gene lost 5 bases, with 18 bases spanning the gap. The CDR3 totals 15 residues. CDR3 sequence (DNA): TGCGCCAGCACCTTTGATCTAGCAGCTAACAATGAGCAGTTCTTC. Amino acid sequence: CASTFDLAANNEQFF.

The rearrangement joins TRBV6-5 to TRBJ2-1, with unresolved D. The germline CDR1 and CDR2 sequences are MNHEY and SVGAGI. The CDR3 consists of 16 residues. V was pared by 0 bases and J by 6 bases, with 15 bases between. In DNA form, the CDR3 reads TGTGCCAGCAGTTACTCTTTTCCCCCCAACTTCAATGAGCAGTTCTTC. This gives the protein CASSYSFPPNFNEQFF.

V usage is TRBV20-1 and J usage is TRBJ2-5; 11 positions match TRBD2. Germline CDR1 reads DFQATT; CDR2 reads SNEGSKA (reference sequence). CDR3 length: 14 amino acids. The trim removed 4 bases at V and 5 bases at J, leaving 6 bases unmatched. In DNA, the CDR3 is TGCAGTGCTACCTATAGCGGGGGGGAGGAGACCCAGTACTTC. The encoded protein is CSATYSGGEETQYF.

V is TRBV19 and J is TRBJ1-2; D remains ambiguous. The length of the CDR3 is 13 residues. Looked up from germline, CDR1 is LNHDA and CDR2 is SQIVND (reference sequence). Trimming took off 5 bases at V and 4 bases at J, with 11 bases between the two ends. The CDR3 coding sequence is TGTGCCAGTAGTTTTGCCGGGATCTATGGCTACACCTTC. It specifies CASSFAGIYGYTF.

This clonotype was counted a few times. DNA of the CDR3: TGTGCCAGCAGCATGACAGGGTTGGGCTATGGCTACACCTTC. Translation gives CASSMTGLGYGYTF. V gene TRBV6-1 combines with J gene TRBJ1-2, with TRBD1 identical over 7 bases. The germline V gene has CDR1 MNHNS and CDR2 SASEGT. This CDR3 has 14 amino acids. J gave up 4 bases and V 6 bases, and 8 bases lay outside the gene matches.

This clonotype has just a few counts. The chain has TRBV7-2 and TRBJ1-2, with 8 bases matching TRBD1. Germline V gene sequence: CDR1 SGHTA, CDR2 FQGNSA. The junction had 10 bases not matched to a gene; V was cut back by 6 bases and J by 4 bases. The CDR3 has 15 amino acids. DNA of the CDR3: TGTGCCAGCAGACTAGGACAGGGCGACGGCTATGGCTACACCTTC. As protein: CASRLGQGDGYGYTF. The full variable domain, completed using reference TRBV7-2 and TRBJ1-2, is GAGVSQSPSNKVTEKGKDVELRCDPISGHTALYWYRQSLGQGLEFLIYFQGNSAPDKSGLPSDRFSAERTGGSVSTLTIQRTQQEDSAVYLCASRLGQGDGYGYTFGSGTRLTVV.